The rows below give T cell receptor beta chains drawn from one sample of a study of chemoradiotherapy in HPV16-positive cancers. The data were produced by immunoSEQ multiplex PCR, yet TCRdb's version contains in-frame clones alone and is incomplete. The table lists about 31,000 clones, about four fifths of them singletons. The sample consisted of blood, taken from a patient who underwent chemoradiotherapy. Receptor source: a human donor with HPV-associated anogenital cancer. Both conserved end residues are part of each CDR3.

CDR3	V	length	J
CASSQDASSLTYNEQFF	TRBV4-1	17	TRBJ2-1
CASSFRKRGAINEQYF	TRBV11-3	16	TRBJ2-7
CASGEGHGVANSPLHF	TRBV2	16	TRBJ1-6
CASSLAAIPPGELFF	TRBV13	15	TRBJ2-2
CASSYSGETQYF	TRBV6-5	12	TRBJ2-5
CASSRDGGLRTDTQYF	TRBV7-9	16	TRBJ2-3
CASRGGETQYF	TRBV2	11	TRBJ2-5
CASSEGSGVKDTQYF	TRBV10-1	15	TRBJ2-3
CASRSSGANTEAFF	TRBV6-1	14	TRBJ1-1
CASRPGTGIIGYTF	TRBV25-1	14	TRBJ1-2
CASSLAGANGELFF	TRBV7-2	14	TRBJ2-2
CASATAGYEQYF	TRBV19	12	TRBJ2-7
CASSPGASGGGLSYEQYF	TRBV5-1	18	TRBJ2-7
CASSQGTGYYGYTF	TRBV7-9	14	TRBJ1-2
CASPGTSGLNEQFF	TRBV6-1	14	TRBJ2-1
CASSYSTGGGNQPQHF	TRBV6-6	16	TRBJ1-5
CASSLGLETAGAFF	TRBV5-6	14	TRBJ1-1
CASSLNPTASTDTQYF	TRBV7-3	16	TRBJ2-3
CASSIRQDTGELFF	TRBV7-8	14	TRBJ2-2
CASSLDRGRRLYGYTF	TRBV7-8	16	TRBJ1-2
CASSQAVSSGGYGTATEAFF	TRBV4-2	20	TRBJ1-1
CASSPVLLTDTQYF	TRBV18	14	TRBJ2-3